This TCR beta chain stems from a study of control samples from healthy donors and cancer patients. The length of the CDR3 is 15 residues. CDR1 is MNHEY, CDR2 SVGAGI, per germline. Deletions cut 6 bases from V and 1 base from J, with 13 bases between. This table comes from immunoSEQ multiplex PCR, and its TCRdb copy is limited to in-frame clones, with some not included. The sample shows around 71,000 clones, around 87% of them seen only once. The sequence was obtained from a woman aged 45-65 years with head and neck cancer. Source material: PBMCs. The J gene is TRBJ1-5, the V gene TRBV6-5; D gene uncertain. For the CDR3, the DNA is TGTGCCAGCAGCTCGGCAGGTTTAAGCAATCAGCCCCAGCATTTT. Protein: CASSSAGLSNQPQHF.